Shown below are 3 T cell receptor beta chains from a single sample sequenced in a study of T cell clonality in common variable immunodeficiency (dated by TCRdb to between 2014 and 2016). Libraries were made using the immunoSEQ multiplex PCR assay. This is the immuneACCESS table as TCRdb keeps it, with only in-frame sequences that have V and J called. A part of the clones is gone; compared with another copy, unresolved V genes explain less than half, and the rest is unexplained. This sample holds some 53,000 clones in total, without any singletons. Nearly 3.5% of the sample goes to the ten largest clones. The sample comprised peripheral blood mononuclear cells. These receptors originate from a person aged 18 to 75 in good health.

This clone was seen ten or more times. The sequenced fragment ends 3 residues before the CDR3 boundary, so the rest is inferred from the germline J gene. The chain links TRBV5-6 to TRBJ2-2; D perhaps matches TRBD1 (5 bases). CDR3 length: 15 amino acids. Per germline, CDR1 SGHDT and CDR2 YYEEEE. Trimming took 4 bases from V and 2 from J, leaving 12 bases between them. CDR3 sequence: CASSTRQTNTGELFF. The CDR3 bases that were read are TGTGCCAGCAGCACAAGACAGACAAACACCGGGGAG.

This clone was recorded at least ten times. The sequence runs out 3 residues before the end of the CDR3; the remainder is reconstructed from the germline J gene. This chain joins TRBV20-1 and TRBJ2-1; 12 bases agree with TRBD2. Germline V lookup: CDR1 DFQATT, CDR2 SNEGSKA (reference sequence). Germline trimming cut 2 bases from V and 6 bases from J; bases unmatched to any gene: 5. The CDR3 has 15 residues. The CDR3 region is CSARPGLAGSNEQFF. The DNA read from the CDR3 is TGCAGTGCTAGACCGGGACTAGCGGGTTCCAATGAG.

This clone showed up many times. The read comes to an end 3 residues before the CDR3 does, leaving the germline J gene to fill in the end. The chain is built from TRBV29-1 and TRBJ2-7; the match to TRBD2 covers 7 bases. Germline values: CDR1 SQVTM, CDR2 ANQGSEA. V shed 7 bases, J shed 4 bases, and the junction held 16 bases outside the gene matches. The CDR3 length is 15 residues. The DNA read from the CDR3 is TGCAGCGCCCAACACGCGGGAGAGGGATGGTACGAG. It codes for CSAQHAGEGWYE. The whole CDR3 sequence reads CSAQHAGEGWYEQYF.